This TCR beta chain was obtained from a study of T cells in Graves' hyperthyroidism and ophthalmopathy (dated by TCRdb to the late 2010s). At the level of the whole study: Peripheral blood samples were taken at the time of initial diagnosis, prior to any treatment. In addition, the study compared T-cell repertoires in thyroid tissue and in blood from roughly 6 Graves' hyperthyroidism patients. Prospective prediction of ophthalmopathy was tested in an independent validation cohort consisting of under 20 hyperthyroidism patients and around 16 patients who later progressed to ophthalmopathy. The 100 or so discovery patients were randomly split 7:3 into training and test sets. To identify TCR V-J signatures that set the groups apart, the researchers used a discovery cohort of about a hundred patients, made up of about 44 with Graves' ophthalmopathy and 57 with stable Graves' hyperthyroidism. After blood sampling, hyperthyroidism patients were treated with methimazole at a starting dose of 30 mg daily, and ophthalmopathy patients were treated with high-dose intravenous methylprednisolone. According to the paper, TCR Vbeta CDR3 sequencing was carried out on over 130 peripheral blood samples, which came from 40 to 45 ophthalmopathy, 75 or so hyperthyroidism and some 17 progressor patients. On the study overall, not on this receptor specifically: Most expanded thyroid clonotypes (frequency above 0.001) were also detected in blood, suggesting blood repertoires may reflect thyroid immune responses. Sample size was not statistically predetermined, and investigators were not blinded to group allocation. In validation, the model predicted progression to ophthalmopathy a median of approximately 6.3 months before onset, with roughly 71% sensitivity and about 72% specificity. A 13 V-J signature model separated ophthalmopathy from stable hyperthyroidism, with approximately 87% sensitivity and approximately 81% specificity in cross-validation and 80%/75% in testing.

Worth noting for this clonotype: Which antigen it targets is not known. There are no base qualities to consult, and no much larger clone falls within one base.

TCR beta CDR3 regions were amplified from RNA transcripts. The first round of RT-PCR for the TCR CDR3 was performed with the HTBI primer set and the Qiagen OneStep RT-PCR kit. A second multiplex PCR round built the libraries, followed by size selection and purification. The libraries were sequenced on an Illumina HiSeq2000 using paired-end 100 bp reads. The authors' analysis ran thus. SOAPnuke was used to process the raw data, with reads discarded if the reads contained adapters or uncalled bases, had a mean Phred below 15, or lacked an exact constant-primer or identifier match. COPE v1.2.5 was used to merge high-quality paired reads, and clonotypes were defined as unique nucleotide sequences. MiTCR v1.1 was used to align clonotypes to the IMGT TRBV, TRBD and TRBJ reference segments. Analysis was restricted to V-J combinations with a frequency above 0.0001, which covered 99.2% of repertoires. A TCS score was defined as the ratio between F50 (clonal expansion) and ExV (chaos), using BLOSUM62-based TCRdist between CDR3 peptides within each V-J. Welch's t-statistics and random forest reduced around 510 V-J features to 13, which were used in a naive Bayes classifier (R e1071). TCRdb redid the processing of the public reads, applying fastp at Q25 and MiXCR, and retained in-frame beta chains. Entries that share a CDR3 protein sequence are merged under the most common genes and DNA. TCRdb's processing, not the authors' own work, is the source of the V and J calls. The sample includes some 530,000 distinct CDR3 sequences, with around a fifth observed a single time. The ten largest account for under 55% of the sample.

Ophthalmopathy patients had moderately to severely active disease, Clinical Activity Score of at least 3, NOSPECS grade of at least 4, and duration under 3 months. Patients with uncontrolled infections, other autoimmune diseases, pregnancy or lactation were excluded. Diagnoses were established on the basis of clinical symptoms, serum thyroxine and TRAb, thyroid ultrasound, and orbital computed tomography. PBMCs were separated from under 11 ml of fresh peripheral blood using Ficoll-Paque density gradient centrifugation. Trizol reagent was used to extract total RNA, and RNA quality was then checked on an Agilent 2100 Bioanalyzer. The sequenced sample was blood. The clonotype was recovered from a woman between 70 and 85 years old with Graves' ophthalmopathy.

The CDR3 protein sequence reads: CATSRTSNRAEQYF. The DNA is TGTGCCACCAGCCGTACGTCGAACAGGGCCGAGCAGTACTTC. The receptor chain draws on TRBV15 and TRBJ2-7, and the D gene may be TRBD1, 6 bases matching. V loses 5 bases, J loses 6 bases, and the germline ends lie 17 bases apart. The CDR1 and CDR2 encoded by the germline V gene (reference sequence) are LNHNV and YYDKDF. The CDR3 numbers 14 residues from cysteine through phenylalanine. Only the CDR3 DNA stays, 42 bases, in frame from base 1.